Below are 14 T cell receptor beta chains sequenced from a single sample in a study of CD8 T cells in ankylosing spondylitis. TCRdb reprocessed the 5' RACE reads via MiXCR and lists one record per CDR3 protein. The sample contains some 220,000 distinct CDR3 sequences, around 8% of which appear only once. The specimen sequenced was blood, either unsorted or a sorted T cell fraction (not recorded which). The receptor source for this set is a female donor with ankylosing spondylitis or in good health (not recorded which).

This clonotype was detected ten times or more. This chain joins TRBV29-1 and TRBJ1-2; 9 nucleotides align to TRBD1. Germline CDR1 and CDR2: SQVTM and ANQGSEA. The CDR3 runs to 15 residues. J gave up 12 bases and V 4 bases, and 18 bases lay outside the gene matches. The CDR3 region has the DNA TGCAGCGTTGGACCAACAGGGGGCGAGAGTAGGGGACACACCTTC. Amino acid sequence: CSVGPTGGESRGHTF.

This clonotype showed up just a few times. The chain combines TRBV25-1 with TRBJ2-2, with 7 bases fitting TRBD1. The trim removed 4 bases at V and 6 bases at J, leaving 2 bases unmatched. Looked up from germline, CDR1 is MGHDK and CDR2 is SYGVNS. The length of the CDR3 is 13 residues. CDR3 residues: CASSGQGPGELFF. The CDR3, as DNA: TGTGCCAGCAGTGGACAGGGCCCCGGGGAGCTGTTTTTT.

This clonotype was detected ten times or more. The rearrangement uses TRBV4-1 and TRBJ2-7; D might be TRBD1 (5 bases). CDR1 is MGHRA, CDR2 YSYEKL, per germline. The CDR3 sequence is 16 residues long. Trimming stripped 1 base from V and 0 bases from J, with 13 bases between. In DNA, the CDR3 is TGCGCCAGCAGCCAAGGATGGGGCCAGAGCTCCTACGAGCAGTACTTC. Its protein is CASSQGWGQSSYEQYF.

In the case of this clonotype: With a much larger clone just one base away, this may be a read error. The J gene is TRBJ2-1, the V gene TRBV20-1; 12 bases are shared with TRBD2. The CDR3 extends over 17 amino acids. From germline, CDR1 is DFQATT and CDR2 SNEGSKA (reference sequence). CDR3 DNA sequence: TGCTGTGCTAGAACCAGGAAGGGGACTAGCGGGCTCGATGAGCAGTTCTTC. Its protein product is CCARTRKGTSGLDEQFF.

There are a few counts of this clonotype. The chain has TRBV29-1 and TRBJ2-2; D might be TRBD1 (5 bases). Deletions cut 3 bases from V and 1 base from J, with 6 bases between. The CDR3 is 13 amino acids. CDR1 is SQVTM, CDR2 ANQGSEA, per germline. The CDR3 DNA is TGCAGCGTTGACAGGGAGAACACCGGGGAGCTGTTTTTT. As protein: CSVDRENTGELFF.

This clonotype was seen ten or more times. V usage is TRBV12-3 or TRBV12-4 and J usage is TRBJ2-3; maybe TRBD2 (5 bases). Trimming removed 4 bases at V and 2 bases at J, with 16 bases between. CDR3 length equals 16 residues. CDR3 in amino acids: CASSSGERLYTDTQYF. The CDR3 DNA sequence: TGTGCCAGCAGTTCGGGTGAGCGGTTGTACACAGATACGCAGTATTTT.

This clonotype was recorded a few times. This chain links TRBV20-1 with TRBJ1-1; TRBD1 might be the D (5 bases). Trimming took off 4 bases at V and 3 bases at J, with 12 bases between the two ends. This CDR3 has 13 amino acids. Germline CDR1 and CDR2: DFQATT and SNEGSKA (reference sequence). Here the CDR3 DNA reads TGCAGTGCTAAAAGGGGCGTCGACACTGAAGCTTTCTTT. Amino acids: CSAKRGVDTEAFF.

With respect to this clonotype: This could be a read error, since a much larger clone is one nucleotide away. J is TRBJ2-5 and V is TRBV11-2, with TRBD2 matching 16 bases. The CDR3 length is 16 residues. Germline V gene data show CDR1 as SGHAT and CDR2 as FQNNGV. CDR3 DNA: TGTGCCAACAGCTCCGGGACTAGCGGGAGGGATGAGACCCAGTACTTC. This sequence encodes CANSSGTSGRDETQYF.

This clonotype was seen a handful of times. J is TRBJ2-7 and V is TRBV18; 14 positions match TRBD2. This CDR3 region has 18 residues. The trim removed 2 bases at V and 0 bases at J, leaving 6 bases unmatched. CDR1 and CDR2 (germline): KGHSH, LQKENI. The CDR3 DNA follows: TGTGCCAGCTCACCATGGACTAGCGGGAGGTCTAGCTCCTACGAGCAGTACTTC. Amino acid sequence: CASSPWTSGRSSSYEQYF. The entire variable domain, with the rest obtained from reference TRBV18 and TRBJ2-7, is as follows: NAGVMQNPRHLVRRRGQEARLRCSPMKGHSHVYWYRQLPEEGLKFMVYLQKENIIDESGMPKERFSAEFPKEGPSILRIQQVVRGDSAAYFCASSPWTSGRSSSYEQYFGPGTRLTVT.

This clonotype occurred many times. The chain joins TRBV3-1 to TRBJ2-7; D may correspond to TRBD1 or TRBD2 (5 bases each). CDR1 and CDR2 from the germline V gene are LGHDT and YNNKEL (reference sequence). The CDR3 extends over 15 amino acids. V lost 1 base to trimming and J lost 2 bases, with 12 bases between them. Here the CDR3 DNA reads TGTGCCAGCAGCCAAGGGCCAGGGAGAACCTACGAGCAGTACTTC. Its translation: CASSQGPGRTYEQYF.

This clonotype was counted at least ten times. CDR3 protein: CASSLGPPGTALEAFF. For the CDR3, the DNA is TGTGCCAGCAGCTTAGGCCCTCCCGGGACCGCGCTCGAAGCTTTCTTT. This chain links TRBV7-2 with TRBJ1-1; D is possibly TRBD1 (5 bases). V shed 1 base and J shed 8 bases, with 20 bases lying between them. The CDR3 sequence is 16 residues long. Germline V gene sequence: CDR1 SGHTA, CDR2 FQGNSA. The variable domain in full, with the rest retrieved from reference TRBV7-2 and TRBJ1-1, is GAGVSQSPSNKVTEKGKDVELRCDPISGHTALYWYRQSLGQGLEFLIYFQGNSAPDKSGLPSDRFSAERTGGSVSTLTIQRTQQEDSAVYLCASSLGPPGTALEAFFGQGTRLTVV.

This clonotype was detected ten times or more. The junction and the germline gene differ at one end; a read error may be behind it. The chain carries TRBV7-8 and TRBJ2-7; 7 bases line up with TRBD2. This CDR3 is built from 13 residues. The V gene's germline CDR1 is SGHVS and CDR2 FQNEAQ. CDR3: CASSTLSGEGSDF. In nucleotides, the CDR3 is TGTGCCAGCAGCACTCTTTCTGGGGAGGGGAGTGACTTC.

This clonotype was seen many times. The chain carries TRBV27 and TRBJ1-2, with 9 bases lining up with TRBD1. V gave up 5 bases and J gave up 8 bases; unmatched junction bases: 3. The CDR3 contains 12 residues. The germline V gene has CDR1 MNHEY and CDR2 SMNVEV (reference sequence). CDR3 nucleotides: TGTGCCAGCAGTCCCACAGGGGGCGGCTACACCTTC. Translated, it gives CASSPTGGGYTF.

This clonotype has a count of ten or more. The CDR3 region has the DNA TGCGCCAGCAGGGACCTGGCGGGCTACAATGAGCAGTTCTTC. This encodes CASRDLAGYNEQFF. This chain connects TRBV5-1 to TRBJ2-1; D possibly corresponds to TRBD2 (5 bases). CDR1 SGHRS and CDR2 YFSETQ come from the germline V gene. Trimming pared 5 bases from V and 3 bases from J, leaving 12 bases between. The CDR3 is made up of 14 amino acids. Complete variable domain (other parts from reference TRBV5-1 and TRBJ2-1): KAGVTQTPRYLIKTRGQQVTLSCSPISGHRSVSWYQQTPGQGLQFLFEYFSETQRNKGNFPGRFSGRQFSNSRSEMNVSTLELGDSALYLCASRDLAGYNEQFFGPGTRLTVL.